The 2 T cell receptor beta chains in this list originate from one sample, sequenced in a study of blood T cell repertoires in COVID-19. The table came from immunoSEQ multiplex PCR; TCRdb's copy has only in-frame clones and leaves some out. The sample records 100,000 or so clones, around 83% being singletons. Input material: peripheral blood. The source is a man in his 70s with active or convalescent COVID-19.

V gene TRBV30 combines with J gene TRBJ1-2, with 9 bases lining up with TRBD1. CDR3 length: 13 residues. Germline V gives CDR1 GTSNPN, CDR2 SVGIG (reference sequence). V gave up 4 bases and J gave up 9 bases; unmatched junction bases: 9. The CDR3 DNA reads TGTGCCTGGATTAAACCGGGACAGGGTAGCTACACCTTC. The encoded protein is CAWIKPGQGSYTF.

Regarding this clone: Other DNA sequences in the same sample also yield this CDR3. The chain uses TRBV7-2 and TRBJ2-3; tentatively, D is TRBD2 (6 bases). Looked up from germline, CDR1 is SGHTA and CDR2 is FQGNSA. The V end was cut by 1 base, the J end by 0 bases, with 8 bases between. The CDR3 length is 15 residues. The CDR3 protein is CASSLDGGSTDTQYF. CDR3 nucleotide sequence: TGTGCCAGCAGCTTAGACGGGGGAAGCACAGATACGCAGTATTTT.